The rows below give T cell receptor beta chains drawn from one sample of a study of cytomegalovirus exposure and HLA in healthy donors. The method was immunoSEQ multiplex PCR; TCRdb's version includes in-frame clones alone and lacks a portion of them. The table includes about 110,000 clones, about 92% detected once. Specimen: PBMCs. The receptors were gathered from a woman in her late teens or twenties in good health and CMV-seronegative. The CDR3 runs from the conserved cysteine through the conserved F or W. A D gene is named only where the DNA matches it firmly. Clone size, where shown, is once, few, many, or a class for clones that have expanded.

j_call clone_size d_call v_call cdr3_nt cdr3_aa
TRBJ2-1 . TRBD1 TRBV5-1 TGCGCCAGCAGCTTGGAGGGACTGGGACAGGTATCCTACAATGAGCAGTTCTTC CASSLEGLGQVSYNEQFF
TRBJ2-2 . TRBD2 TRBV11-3 TGTGCCAGCAGCTTAGTAGCGGGATCTGTGCTGTTTTTT CASSLVAGSVLFF
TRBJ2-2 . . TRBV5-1 TGCGCCAGCAGCTTGGCTACAGCCAACACCGGGGAGCTGTTTTTT CASSLATANTGELFF
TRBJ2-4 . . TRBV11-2 TGTGCCAGCAGCTTAGATTTGGACATAATGTACTTC CASSLDLDIMYF
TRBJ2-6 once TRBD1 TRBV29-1 TGCAGCGTTGAGGGGGACAGGGGGACTTATGGGGCCAACGTCCTGACTTTC CSVEGDRGTYGANVLTF
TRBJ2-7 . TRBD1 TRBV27 TGTGCCAGCAGTGCCCCCGGGACAGGGATGTACGAGCAGTACTTC CASSAPGTGMYEQYF
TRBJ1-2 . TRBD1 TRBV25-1 TGTGCCAGCAGTGACCCATATCAGGGGGATGGCTACACCTTC CASSDPYQGDGYTF
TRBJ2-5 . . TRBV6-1 TGTGCCAGCAGTTCTCGCGGAGCGTACCAAGAGACCCAGTACTTC CASSSRGAYQETQYF
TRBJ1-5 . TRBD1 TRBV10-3 TGTGCCATCAGTGGACAGGGAGTGGGTCAGCCCCAGCATTTT CAISGQGVGQPQHF
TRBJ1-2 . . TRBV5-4 TGTGCCAGCAGCTCGGAATTCGGGTATGGCTACACCTTC CASSSEFGYGYTF
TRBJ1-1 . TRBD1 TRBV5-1 TGCGCCAGCAGCACTACAGGGGGGCTCACTGAAGCTTTCTTT CASSTTGGLTEAFF
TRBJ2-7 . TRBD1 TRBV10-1 TGCGCCAGCAGTGGACAGGGGTTTTTCGACGAGCAGTACTTC CASSGQGFFDEQYF
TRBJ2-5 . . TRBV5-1 TGCGCCAGCAGCTTGGCAGGGCCCCAAGAGACCCAGTACTTC CASSLAGPQETQYF
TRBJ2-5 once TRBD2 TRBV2 TGTGCCAGCAGTGAGGCTAGCGGGGATCAAGAGACCCAGTACTTC CASSEASGDQETQYF
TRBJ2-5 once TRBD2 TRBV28 TGTGCCAGCAGTCCGCTAGCGGGCCCCATGGGAGAGACCCAGTACTTC CASSPLAGPMGETQYF
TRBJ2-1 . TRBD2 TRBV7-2 TGTGCCAGCAGCTTAGAGCGGGGCGGAAGGTTCTTC CASSLERGGRFF